These 12 T cell receptor beta chains came from one sample sequenced in a study of T cells in tuberculosis. Sorting used thawed, overnight-rested PBMC stained with anti-CD3, a viability dye and GMM-loaded CD1B tetramer. CD1B tetramers were loaded with Rhodococcus equi-derived C32 glucose monomycolate. Repertoires were generated with immunoSEQ multiplex PCR, while TCRdb's copy carries only in-frame clones and drops some. The sample records roughly 59,000 clones, around 86% being singletons. The sample taken for sequencing was CD1b-GMM tetramer-negative cells sorted from PBMCs. All receptors derive from an adult woman with latent tuberculosis.

The chain joins TRBV4-1 to TRBJ2-5, with D unclear. The CDR3 has 14 amino acids. V lost 4 bases and J lost 8, with 17 bases in between. Germline V gives CDR1 MGHRA, CDR2 YSYEKL. CDR3: CASSLGPGTPTQYF. CDR3 sequence (DNA): TGCGCCAGCAGCCTGGGCCCAGGAACCCCCACCCAGTACTTC.

The chain recombines TRBV28 with TRBJ2-7; perhaps TRBD2 as D (7 bases). Trimming removed 3 bases at V and 3 bases at J, with 18 bases between. The CDR3 covers 16 residues. Germline CDR1 MDHEN, CDR2 SYDVKM. CDR3 DNA: TGTGCCAGCAGTTTGAGGGCCGGAGGGGGGGGCTACGAGCAGTACTTC. Translated, it gives CASSLRAGGGGYEQYF.

The chain joins TRBV7-2 to TRBJ2-2; TRBD2 might be the D (7 bases). There are 16 residues in the CDR3. Germline loops: CDR1 SGHTA, CDR2 FQGNSA. Trimming left V 3 bases short and J 6 bases short, with 17 bases between. CDR3 bases: TGTGCCAGCAGCTTTAAGATGGGGGGGCCTGCCGGGGAGCTGTTTTTT. Protein: CASSFKMGGPAGELFF.

In its sample, this clone was seen once. The chain has TRBV7-2 and TRBJ1-5; D is possibly TRBD1 (5 bases). Germline V gene data show CDR1 as SGHTA and CDR2 as FQGNSA. V was cut by 5 bases and J by 3 bases, with 14 bases left in between. This CDR3 has 15 residues. CDR3 DNA sequence: TGTGCCAGCAGCCCACCCCCGGGGGTCAATCAGCCCCAGCATTTT. It codes for CASSPPPGVNQPQHF.

Here the CDR3 reads CASSLGGTNNSPLHF. For the CDR3, the DNA is TGTGCCAGCAGCTTAGGGGGCACCAATAATTCACCCCTCCACTTT. This chain joins TRBV7-2 and TRBJ1-6; weak D call: TRBD1 (5 bases). With 1 base removed from V and 5 bases from J, the gap between germline ends came to 9 bases. Germline V gene lookup returns CDR1 SGHTA and CDR2 FQGNSA. This CDR3 has 15 residues. Complete variable domain (other parts from reference TRBV7-2 and TRBJ1-6): GAGVSQSPSNKVTEKGKDVELRCDPISGHTALYWYRQSLGQGLEFLIYFQGNSAPDKSGLPSDRFSAERTGGSVSTLTIQRTQQEDSAVYLCASSLGGTNNSPLHFGNGTRLTVT.

This chain uses TRBV28 with TRBJ2-7; no definite D call. Germline assignment: CDR1 MDHEN and CDR2 SYDVKM. This CDR3 contains 13 residues. Between the trimmed V and J ends, which lost 7 bases and 8 bases, there was a span of 18 bases. The CDR3 loop is CASTTAVPAQQYF. The CDR3 nucleotides are TGTGCCAGCACCACAGCAGTCCCGGCTCAGCAGTACTTC.

This clone occurred a few times. The same CDR3 also results from other DNA sequences found in this sample. This chain links TRBV19 with TRBJ2-7; 8 bases line up with TRBD1. CDR1 LNHDA and CDR2 SQIVND come from the germline V gene (reference sequence). The trim removed 2 bases at V and 0 bases at J, leaving 3 bases unmatched. The CDR3 extends over 15 amino acids. The CDR3 sequence is CASSISGTGSYEQYF. The CDR3 DNA reads TGTGCCAGTAGTATATCGGGGACAGGCTCCTACGAGCAGTACTTC.

J is TRBJ1-1 and V is TRBV18, with TRBD1 matching 8 bases. J was trimmed by 11 bases and V by 3 bases; bases with no gene match: 5. The germline V gene has CDR1 KGHSH and CDR2 LQKENI. The CDR3 has 12 amino acids. The CDR3 loop reads CASSPLQGDAFF. Here the CDR3 DNA reads TGTGCCAGCTCACCGCTACAGGGGGACGCTTTCTTT. Based on the CDR3 plus reference TRBV18 and TRBJ1-1, the full variable domain is NAGVMQNPRHLVRRRGQEARLRCSPMKGHSHVYWYRQLPEEGLKFMVYLQKENIIDESGMPKERFSAEFPKEGPSILRIQQVVRGDSAAYFCASSPLQGDAFFGQGTRLTVV.

This clone was counted between two and nine times. The V call is TRBV14, the J call TRBJ1-3, with 9 bases identical to TRBD1. The CDR3 is 17 residues long. The V gene's germline CDR1 is SGHDN and CDR2 FVKESK. V lost 2 bases, J lost 5 bases, and 10 bases stayed unmatched. The CDR3 here is CASSQRAGTGRRNTIYF. For the CDR3, the DNA is TGTGCCAGCAGCCAACGGGCCGGGACAGGGAGGAGAAACACCATATATTTT.

The genes are TRBV11-3 and TRBJ2-3, with D tentatively TRBD1 (5 bases). Trimming took off 5 bases at V and 7 bases at J, with 10 bases between the two ends. Germline-derived CDR1 and CDR2 are SGHNT and YENEEA. The CDR3 sequence is 12 residues long. CDR3 sequence (DNA): TGTGCCAGCAGCACAGGAACTCATACGCAGTATTTT. Encoded protein: CASSTGTHTQYF.

The chain links TRBV7-9 to TRBJ2-1; possibly TRBD2 for D (5 bases). The CDR3 spans 15 residues. CDR1 and CDR2 from the germline V gene are SEHNR and FQNEAQ (reference sequence). Trimming cost V 4 bases and J 6 bases, with 16 bases left between them. The CDR3 coding sequence is TGTGCCAGCAGCTCCGGGGTAGGTGTAGGCAATGAGCAGTTCTTC. The encoded protein is CASSSGVGVGNEQFF.

DNA for the CDR3: TGTGCCTGGAGTGCCCGGACAGGGGCCGGCACCGGGGAGCTGTTTTTT. Translation: CAWSARTGAGTGELFF. V gene TRBV30 combines with J gene TRBJ2-2; 9 bases align to TRBD1. CDR1 GTSNPN and CDR2 SVGIG come from the germline V gene (reference sequence). Trimming cost V 1 base and J 4 bases; bases outside gene matches: 7. This CDR3 is built from 16 residues.